Listed here are 31 T cell receptor beta chains from one sample, sequenced in a study of CD8+CD57+ T cells in acquired aplastic anemia. CDR3 and TCR beta VDJ profiling relied on a genomic DNA template. Each CDR3 protein gets one entry after TCRdb re-called the reads with MiXCR. The sample consists of some 220,000 distinct CDR3 sequences, approximately 35% of them appearing once. The sample taken for sequencing was sorted CD4+, CD8+, or CD8+CD57+ T cells (not recorded which) from PBMCs. These receptors were taken from a human donor in good health, serving as a control.

The genes are TRBV7-8 and TRBJ2-1; the D gene is possibly TRBD2 (6 bases). With 1 base removed from V and 10 bases from J, the gap between germline ends came to 11 bases. This CDR3 spans 13 amino acids. The germline gives CDR1 SGHVS, CDR2 FQNEAQ. This CDR3 reads CASSLVIAGEQFF. CDR3 DNA sequence: TGTGCCAGCAGCTTAGTTATTGCGGGAGAGCAGTTCTTC. The variable domain in full, completed from reference TRBV7-8 and TRBJ2-1, reads GAGVSQSPRYKVAKRGQDVALRCDPISGHVSLFWYQQALGQGPEFLTYFQNEAQLDKSGLPSDRFFAERPEGSVSTLKIQRTQQEDSAVYLCASSLVIAGEQFFGPGTRLTVL.

Turning to this clonotype: Since a much larger clone is just one base distant, this may be a read error. The chain couples TRBV20-1 to TRBJ2-7; a weak D match, TRBD2 (6 bases). The CDR3 covers 14 residues. CDR1 is DFQATT, CDR2 SNEGSKA, per germline (reference sequence). The DNA for the CDR3 is TGCAGTGCTCGGCGGACGGGAGTCTCCTACGAGCAGTGCTTC. It yields the protein CSARRTGVSYEQCF.

This clonotype was seen many times. This chain joins TRBV5-1 and TRBJ2-5, with D unresolved. This CDR3 comprises 14 residues. In germline, CDR1 is SGHRS, CDR2 YFSETQ. V was clipped by 1 base and J by 5 bases, with 12 bases between them. The CDR3 DNA reads TGCGCCAGCAGCTTGTCCAAGGGTGGCGAGACCCAGTACTTC. It specifies CASSLSKGGETQYF.

In regard to this clonotype: A much larger clone sits a single nucleotide away, making a read error possible. The CDR3: CASSPGTGSTIYF. The CDR3 DNA reads as TGTGCCAGCAGCCCAGGGACTGGAAGCACCATATATTTT. The chain joins TRBV11-3 to TRBJ1-3; D might be TRBD1 (5 bases). This CDR3 has 13 residues. In germline, CDR1 is SGHNT, CDR2 YENEEA.

This chain joins TRBV11-2 and TRBJ2-3, with a tentative D call TRBD2 (5 bases). The ends were cut back, 5 bases at V and 0 bases at J, with 12 bases in the middle. The CDR3 is 15 residues long. Germline CDR1 is SGHAT and CDR2 is FQNNGV. CDR3 sequence reads: CASSESLVSTDTQYF. Written as DNA, the CDR3 is TGTGCCAGCAGCGAATCACTAGTAAGCACAGATACGCAGTATTTT.

The table lists this clonotype with many counts. The V gene is TRBV12-3 or TRBV12-4, the J gene TRBJ1-2; D is ambiguous. Trimming shortened V by 6 bases and J by 0 bases, and 14 bases separated the two germline ends. The CDR3 runs 15 residues. For the CDR3, the DNA is TGTGCCAGCAGCCTTCAGACCAGTACTAACTATGGCTACACCTTC. The encoded protein is CASSLQTSTNYGYTF.

As to this clonotype: A clone one base away is much larger, so this may be a read error. The genes are TRBV4-2 and TRBJ2-7; 7 positions agree with TRBD1. The CDR3 is 15 amino acids. The V segment lost 5 bases and the J segment 2 bases; nucleotides outside the gene matches: 9. Germline-derived CDR1 and CDR2 are LGHNA and YNFKEQ. The CDR3 nucleotides are TGTGCCAGCAGCGAAACCGAGACAGGGACCTACGAGCAGTACTTC. Amino acid sequence: CASSETETGTYEQYF.

This clonotype was seen at least ten times. The rearrangement uses TRBV25-1 and TRBJ1-4, with a possible D match to TRBD1 (5 bases). In germline, CDR1 is MGHDK, CDR2 SYGVNS. This CDR3 is built from 16 residues. V was trimmed by 4 bases and J by 4 bases, leaving 16 bases between them. The CDR3: CASSGGTETGNEKLFF. The CDR3 coding sequence is TGTGCCAGCAGTGGCGGGACGGAAACTGGTAATGAAAAACTGTTTTTT. The variable domain in full, with the rest retrieved from reference TRBV25-1 and TRBJ1-4, is EADIYQTPRYLVIGTGKKITLECSQTMGHDKMYWYQQDPGMELHLIHYSYGVNSTEKGDLSSESTVSRIRTEHFPLTLESARPSHTSQYLCASSGGTETGNEKLFFGSGTQLSVL.

The V gene is TRBV29-1, the J gene TRBJ1-1; D may be TRBD1 (5 bases). Germline V gene sequence: CDR1 SQVTM, CDR2 ANQGSEA. This CDR3 contains 11 residues. V shed 5 bases and J shed 5 bases, with 9 bases lying between them. The CDR3 loop reads CSVRQFTEAFF. In DNA, the CDR3 is TGCAGCGTTCGACAGTTTACTGAAGCTTTCTTT.

The chain carries TRBV25-1 and TRBJ1-5; the D gene is possibly TRBD1 (5 bases). Germline lookup yields CDR1 MGHDK and CDR2 SYGVNS. CDR3 size: 15 residues. V lost 3 bases to trimming and J lost 1 base, with 10 bases between them. The CDR3 loop reads CASSEGRMSNQPQHF. CDR3 DNA: TGTGCCAGCAGTGAGGGACGGATGAGCAATCAGCCCCAGCATTTT.

This rearrangement joins TRBV5-1 to TRBJ1-1; tentatively, D is TRBD1 (5 bases). Trimming cost V 0 bases and J 2 bases, with 8 bases left between them. The CDR3 covers 14 residues. CDR1 and CDR2 from the germline V gene are SGHRS and YFSETQ. CDR3 coding DNA: TGCGCCAGCAGCTTGGGAGGGGATAACACTGAAGCTTTCTTT. Its translation: CASSLGGDNTEAFF.

With respect to this clonotype: An end of the junction differs from the germline gene, which may be a read error. The chain employs TRBV30 and TRBJ1-3; D is ambiguous. Per the germline V gene, CDR1 is GTSNPN and CDR2 is SVGIG (reference sequence). This CDR3 spans 12 amino acids. The CDR3 coding sequence is TGTGCCCGGAGTGTTTTCGGAAACACCATATATTTT. Translation gives CARSVFGNTIYF.

The V call is TRBV7-2, the J call TRBJ2-5, with TRBD2 matching 10 bases. Losses at the gene ends were 3 bases for V and 4 bases for J; bases not matched to a gene: 5. CDR1 and CDR2 (germline): SGHTA, FQGNSA. The CDR3 consists of 15 residues. CDR3 in DNA: TGTGCCAGCAGCTTGGCCACTAGCGGGATAGAGACCCAGTACTTC. As protein: CASSLATSGIETQYF.

The DNA for the CDR3 is TGTGCCAGCAGTTCTTATGGGAAGGGTCATGAAGCTTTCTTT. Its translation is CASSSYGKGHEAFF. V usage is TRBV6-2 or TRBV6-3 and J usage is TRBJ1-1; no firm D call. The germline V gene has CDR1 MNHEY and CDR2 SVGEGT. This CDR3 region has 14 residues. Trimming took off 4 bases at V and 7 bases at J, with 16 bases between the two ends.

This clonotype was counted between two and nine times. V is TRBV5-1 and J is TRBJ2-4; D remains unclear. Trimming left V 1 base short and J 0 bases short, with 14 bases between. CDR1 SGHRS and CDR2 YFSETQ come from the germline V gene. CDR3 size: 17 residues. The CDR3 reads CASSLSVAEIAKNIQYF. The DNA for the CDR3 is TGCGCCAGCAGCTTGAGCGTGGCAGAAATAGCCAAAAACATTCAGTACTTC. The full variable domain, completed using reference TRBV5-1 and TRBJ2-4, is KAGVTQTPRYLIKTRGQQVTLSCSPISGHRSVSWYQQTPGQGLQFLFEYFSETQRNKGNFPGRFSGRQFSNSRSEMNVSTLELGDSALYLCASSLSVAEIAKNIQYFGAGTRLSVL.

This chain uses TRBV10-3 with TRBJ2-1; TRBD2 agrees at 8 bases. The CDR3 runs 15 residues. The J segment lost 12 bases and the V segment lost 4 bases, leaving 14 bases of the junction unmatched. In germline, CDR1 is ENHRY, CDR2 SYGVKD. The CDR3 region is CAISVTGGGEDTQFF. CDR3 DNA sequence: TGTGCCATCAGTGTAACGGGGGGGGGCGAAGATACGCAGTTCTTC.

This chain links TRBV5-1 with TRBJ2-5; TRBD2 agrees at 9 bases. This CDR3 is 15 amino acids long. Germline values: CDR1 SGHRS, CDR2 YFSETQ. V was pared by 2 bases and J by 5 bases, with 7 bases of the junction left unmatched. In nucleotides, the CDR3 is TGCGCCAGCAGCTTATCGCGGGGGGGCTGGGAGACCCAGTACTTC. As protein: CASSLSRGGWETQYF.

In regard to this clonotype: The final CDR3 position lacks the conserved phenylalanine or tryptophan, pointing to a likely read error. The DNA is left out, because the CDR3 cannot be placed on it with certainty; the CDR3 is given as TCRdb lists it. The CDR3: CSVATGYSY. The chain combines TRBV29-1 with TRBJ1-2. The CDR3 numbers 9 amino acids, ends counted. Looked up from germline, CDR1 is SQVTM and CDR2 is ANQGSEA.

This clonotype was counted only a few times. The chain employs TRBV6-5 and TRBJ1-5; D gene uncertain. CDR3 length: 15 amino acids. Germline V gene lookup returns CDR1 MNHEY and CDR2 SVGAGI. The V end was cut by 0 bases, the J end by 1 base, with 7 bases between. As DNA, the CDR3 is TGTGCCAGCAGTTACTCGTACCAGAGCAATCAGCCCCAGCATTTT. Residues: CASSYSYQSNQPQHF.

This chain uses TRBV20-1 with TRBJ1-1; 8 positions match TRBD1. The V segment lost 5 bases and the J segment 4 bases; nucleotides outside the gene matches: 9. Germline V CDR1 and CDR2: DFQATT, SNEGSKA (reference sequence). This CDR3 spans 14 amino acids. CDR3 sequence (DNA): TGCAGTGCTTCCATTCAGGGGGCCATCACTGAAGCTTTCTTT. Its translation: CSASIQGAITEAFF.

The chain recombines TRBV2 with TRBJ1-2; 9 positions match TRBD1. V gave up 7 bases and J gave up 4 bases; unmatched junction bases: 7. The CDR3 contains 14 residues. Germline CDR1 and CDR2: SNHLY and FYNNEI. CDR3 amino acids: CASKGDRVGYGYTF. As DNA, the CDR3 is TGTGCCAGCAAGGGGGACAGGGTCGGCTATGGCTACACCTTC.

This clonotype has just a few counts. CDR3 amino acids: CASRARGFSYEQYF. The CDR3 coding sequence is TGTGCCAGCAGGGCTCGGGGGTTTTCCTACGAGCAGTACTTC. The J gene is TRBJ2-7, the V gene TRBV15; tentative D call: TRBD2 (6 bases). This CDR3 is built from 14 residues. The V gene's germline CDR1 is LNHNV and CDR2 YYDKDF (reference sequence). Trimming stripped 10 bases from V and 1 base from J, with 17 bases between.

V is TRBV20-1 and J is TRBJ2-3, with a possible D match to TRBD2 (6 bases). The CDR3 has 14 residues. Germline V gene data show CDR1 as DFQATT and CDR2 as SNEGSKA (reference sequence). Trimming stripped 0 bases from V and 4 bases from J, with 11 bases between. This CDR3 reads CSARDGGGSDTQYF. The CDR3 region has the DNA TGCAGTGCTAGAGATGGGGGAGGCTCAGATACGCAGTATTTT.

Remarks on this clonotype: Sequence at one end of the junction differs from germline and may be a read error. The chain couples TRBV11-1 to TRBJ1-5; no clear D gene. This CDR3 has 15 residues. Germline CDR1 and CDR2: SGHAT and FQDESV (reference sequence). The CDR3 DNA reads TGTTCCAGCAGCGGATACAGTGATAGCAATCAGCCCCAGCATTTT. It translates to CSSSGYSDSNQPQHF.

With respect to this clonotype: A much larger clone differs from this one at a single base, so this may be a read error. The genes are TRBV20-1 and TRBJ1-6, with D perhaps matching TRBD1 (5 bases). Germline CDR1 is DFQATT and CDR2 is SNEGSKA (reference sequence). The CDR3 has 15 residues. Trimming took 6 bases from V and 6 from J, leaving 18 bases between them. The CDR3, as DNA: TGCAGTGCCCCACAGTGGGGACCGCCTAATTCACCCCTCCACTTT. Translating it yields CSAPQWGPPNSPLHF.

This clonotype was found a few times. The rearrangement uses TRBV5-1 and TRBJ2-1; D is unclear. Per germline, CDR1 SGHRS and CDR2 YFSETQ. V lost 5 bases to trimming and J lost 2 bases, with 14 bases between them. This CDR3 has 15 amino acids. The CDR3 sequence is CASRSTLDPYNEQFF. CDR3 DNA: TGCGCCAGCAGGTCGACTCTCGATCCCTACAATGAGCAGTTCTTC.

Written as DNA, the CDR3 is TGTGCCATCAGGGGCCGGGACCCTATGAACACTGAAGCTTTCTTT. Translating it yields CAIRGRDPMNTEAFF. The rearrangement joins TRBV10-3 to TRBJ1-1; D is possibly TRBD1 (5 bases). V dropped 6 bases and J dropped 0 bases, with 14 bases sitting between them. The CDR3 is made up of 15 amino acids. Germline V gene lookup returns CDR1 ENHRY and CDR2 SYGVKD.

This clonotype was seen many times. At one end, the junction sequence differs from germline, possibly due to a read error. CDR3 protein: CASREGLNYGYTF. As DNA, the CDR3 is TGTGCCAGCAGAGAAGGACTGAACTATGGCTACACCTTC. This rearrangement joins TRBV6-1 to TRBJ1-2, with D hard to call. The V gene's germline CDR1 is MNHNS and CDR2 SASEGT. The CDR3 spans 13 residues.

This clonotype was seen many times. V usage is TRBV2 and J usage is TRBJ2-7; 7 bases line up with TRBD1. V was clipped by 6 bases and J by 3 bases; unmatched bases: 8. CDR3 size: 14 residues. The V gene's germline CDR1 is SNHLY and CDR2 FYNNEI. The CDR3 loop is CASSWGTDYYEQYF. In nucleotides, the CDR3 is TGTGCCAGCAGCTGGGGGACAGATTACTACGAGCAGTACTTC.

V is TRBV19 and J is TRBJ1-5; 7 bases are shared with TRBD1. Germline CDR1 LNHDA, CDR2 SQIVND (reference sequence). The length of the CDR3 is 15 residues. Germline trimming cut 5 bases from V and 8 bases from J; bases unmatched to any gene: 12. The CDR3: CASSQAGTVMEPQHF. CDR3 nucleotide sequence: TGTGCCAGTAGTCAGGCCGGGACAGTAATGGAGCCCCAGCATTTT.

This clonotype has at least ten counts. The rearrangement links TRBV7-9 to TRBJ2-5, with D possibly matching TRBD1 (5 bases). The CDR3 spans 13 residues. Trimming stripped 5 bases from V and 4 bases from J, with 11 bases between. Germline CDR1 reads SEHNR; CDR2 reads FQNEAQ (reference sequence). The CDR3: CASSPRGPETQYF. The CDR3 DNA reads TGTGCCAGCAGCCCTAGGGGCCCAGAGACCCAGTACTTC.